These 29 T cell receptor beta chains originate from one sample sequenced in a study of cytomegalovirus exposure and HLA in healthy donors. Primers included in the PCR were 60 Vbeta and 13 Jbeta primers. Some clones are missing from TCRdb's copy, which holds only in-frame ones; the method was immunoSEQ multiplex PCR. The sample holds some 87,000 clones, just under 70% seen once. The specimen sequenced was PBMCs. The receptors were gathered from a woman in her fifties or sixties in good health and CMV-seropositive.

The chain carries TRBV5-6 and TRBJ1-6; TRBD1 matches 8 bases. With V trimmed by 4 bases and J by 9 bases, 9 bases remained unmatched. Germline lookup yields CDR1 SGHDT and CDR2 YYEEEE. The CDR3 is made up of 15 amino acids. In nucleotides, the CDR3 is TGTGCCAGCAGCCCGGGAGGACAGGGTGGTTCACCCCTCCACTTT. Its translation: CASSPGGQGGSPLHF. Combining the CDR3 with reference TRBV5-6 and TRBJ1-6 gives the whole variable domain DAGVTQSPTHLIKTRGQQVTLRCSPKSGHDTVSWYQQALGQGPQFIFQYYEEEERQRGNFPDRFSGHQFPNYSSELNVNALLLGDSALYLCASSPGGQGGSPLHFGNGTRLTVT.

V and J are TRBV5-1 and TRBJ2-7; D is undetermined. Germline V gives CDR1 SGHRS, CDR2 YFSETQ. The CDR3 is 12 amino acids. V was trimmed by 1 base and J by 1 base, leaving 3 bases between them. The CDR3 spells CASSLPSYEQYF. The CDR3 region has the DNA TGCGCCAGCAGCTTGCCGTCCTACGAGCAGTACTTC.

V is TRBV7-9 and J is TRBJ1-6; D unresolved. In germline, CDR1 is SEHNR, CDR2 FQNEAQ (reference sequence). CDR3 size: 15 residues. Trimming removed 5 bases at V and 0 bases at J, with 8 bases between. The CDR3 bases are TGTGCCAGCAGCCTGAGGAGCTCCTATAATTCACCCCTCCACTTT. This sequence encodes CASSLRSSYNSPLHF.

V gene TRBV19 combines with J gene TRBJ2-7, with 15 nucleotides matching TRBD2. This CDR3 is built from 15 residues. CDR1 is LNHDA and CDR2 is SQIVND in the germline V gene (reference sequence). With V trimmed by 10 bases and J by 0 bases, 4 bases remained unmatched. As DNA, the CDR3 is TGTGCCACCGGACTAGCGGGAGGGAGCTCCTACGAGCAGTACTTC. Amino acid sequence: CATGLAGGSSYEQYF.

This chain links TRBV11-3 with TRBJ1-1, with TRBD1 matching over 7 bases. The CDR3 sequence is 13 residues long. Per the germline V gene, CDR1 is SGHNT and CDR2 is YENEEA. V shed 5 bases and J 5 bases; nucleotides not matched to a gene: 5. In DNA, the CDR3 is TGTGCCAGCAGCCGACAGGGAGGTACTGAAGCTTTCTTT. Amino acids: CASSRQGGTEAFF.

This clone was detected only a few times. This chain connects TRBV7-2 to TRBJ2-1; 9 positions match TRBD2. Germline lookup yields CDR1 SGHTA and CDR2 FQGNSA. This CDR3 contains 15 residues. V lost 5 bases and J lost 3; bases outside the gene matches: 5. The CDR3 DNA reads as TGTGCCAGCAGCCCCCCTAGCGGGATCTACAATGAGCAGTTCTTC. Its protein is CASSPPSGIYNEQFF. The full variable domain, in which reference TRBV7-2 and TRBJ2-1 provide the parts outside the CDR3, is GAGVSQSPSNKVTEKGKDVELRCDPISGHTALYWYRQSLGQGLEFLIYFQGNSAPDKSGLPSDRFSAERTGGSVSTLTIQRTQQEDSAVYLCASSPPSGIYNEQFFGPGTRLTVL.

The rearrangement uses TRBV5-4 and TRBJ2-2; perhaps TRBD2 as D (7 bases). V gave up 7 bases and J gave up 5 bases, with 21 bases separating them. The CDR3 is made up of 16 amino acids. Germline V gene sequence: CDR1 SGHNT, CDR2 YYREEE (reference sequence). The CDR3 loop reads CASSPGGGIGTGELFF. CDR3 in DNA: TGTGCCAGCTCTCCTGGGGGGGGCATTGGAACCGGGGAGCTGTTTTTT. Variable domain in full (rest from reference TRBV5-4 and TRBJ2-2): ETGVTQSPTHLIKTRGQQVTLRCSSQSGHNTVSWYQQALGQGPQFIFQYYREEENGRGNFPPRFSGLQFPNYSSELNVNALELDDSALYLCASSPGGGIGTGELFFGEGSRLTVL.

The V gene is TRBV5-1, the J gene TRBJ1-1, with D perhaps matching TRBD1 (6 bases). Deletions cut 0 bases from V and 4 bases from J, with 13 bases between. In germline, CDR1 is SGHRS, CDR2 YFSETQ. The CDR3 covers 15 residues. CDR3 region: CASSLVLGAGTEAFF. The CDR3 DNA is TGCGCCAGCAGCTTGGTTTTGGGGGCGGGCACTGAAGCTTTCTTT. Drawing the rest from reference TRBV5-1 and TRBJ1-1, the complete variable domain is KAGVTQTPRYLIKTRGQQVTLSCSPISGHRSVSWYQQTPGQGLQFLFEYFSETQRNKGNFPGRFSGRQFSNSRSEMNVSTLELGDSALYLCASSLVLGAGTEAFFGQGTRLTVV.

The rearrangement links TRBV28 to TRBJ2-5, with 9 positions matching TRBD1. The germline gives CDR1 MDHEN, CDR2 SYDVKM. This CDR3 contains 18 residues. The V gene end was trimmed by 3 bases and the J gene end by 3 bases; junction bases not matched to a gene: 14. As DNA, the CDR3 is TGTGCCAGCAGTTTGTTGGCCGACAGGGGGGGACCAAAAGAGACCCAGTACTTC. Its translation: CASSLLADRGGPKETQYF.

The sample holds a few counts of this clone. DNA of the CDR3: TGTGCCAGCATAGGGGACAGCAAGGGGTATTTT. It codes for CASIGDSKGYF. The chain links TRBV28 to TRBJ2-3, with 7 bases identical to TRBD1. Germline CDR1 is MDHEN and CDR2 is SYDVKM. The length of the CDR3 is 11 residues. Trimming cost V 7 bases and J 14 bases; bases outside gene matches: 9.

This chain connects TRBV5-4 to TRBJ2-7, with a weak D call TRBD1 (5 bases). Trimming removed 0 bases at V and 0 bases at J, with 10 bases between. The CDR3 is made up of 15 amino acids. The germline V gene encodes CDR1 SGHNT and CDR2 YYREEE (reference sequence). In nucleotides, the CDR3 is TGTGCCAGCAGCTTGGAAGGGGCCAGCTCCTACGAGCAGTACTTC. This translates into CASSLEGASSYEQYF.

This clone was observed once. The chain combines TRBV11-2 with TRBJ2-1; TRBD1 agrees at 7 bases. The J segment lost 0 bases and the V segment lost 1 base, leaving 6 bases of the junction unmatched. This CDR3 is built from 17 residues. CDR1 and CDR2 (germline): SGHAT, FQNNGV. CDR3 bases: TGTGCCAGCAGCTTAGTCATCAGGGGGAGCTCCTACAATGAGCAGTTCTTC. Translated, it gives CASSLVIRGSSYNEQFF. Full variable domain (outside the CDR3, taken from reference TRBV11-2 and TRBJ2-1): EAGVAQSPRYKIIEKRQSVAFWCNPISGHATLYWYQQILGQGPKLLIQFQNNGVVDDSQLPKDRFSAERLKGVDSTLKIQPAKLEDSAVYLCASSLVIRGSSYNEQFFGPGTRLTVL.

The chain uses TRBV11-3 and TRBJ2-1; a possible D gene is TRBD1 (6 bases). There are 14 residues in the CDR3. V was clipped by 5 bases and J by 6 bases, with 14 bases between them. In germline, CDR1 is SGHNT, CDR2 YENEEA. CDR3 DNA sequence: TGTGCCAGCAGCGCGCGATCGACAGGCAATGAGCAGTTCTTC. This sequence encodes CASSARSTGNEQFF.

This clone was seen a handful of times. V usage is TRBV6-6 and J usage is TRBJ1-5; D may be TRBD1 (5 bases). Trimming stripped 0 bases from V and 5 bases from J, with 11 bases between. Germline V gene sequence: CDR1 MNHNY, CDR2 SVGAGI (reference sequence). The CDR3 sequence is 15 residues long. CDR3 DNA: TGTGCCAGCAGTTACTCGGGGCGCGGGGATCAGCCCCAGCATTTT. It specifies CASSYSGRGDQPQHF.

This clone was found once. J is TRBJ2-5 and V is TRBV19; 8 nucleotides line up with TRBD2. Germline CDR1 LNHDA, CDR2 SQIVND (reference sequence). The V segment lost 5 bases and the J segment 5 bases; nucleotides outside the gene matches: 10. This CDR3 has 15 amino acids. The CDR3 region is CASSDYGRAGETQYF. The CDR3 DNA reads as TGTGCCAGTAGTGATTACGGGAGGGCAGGGGAGACCCAGTACTTC.

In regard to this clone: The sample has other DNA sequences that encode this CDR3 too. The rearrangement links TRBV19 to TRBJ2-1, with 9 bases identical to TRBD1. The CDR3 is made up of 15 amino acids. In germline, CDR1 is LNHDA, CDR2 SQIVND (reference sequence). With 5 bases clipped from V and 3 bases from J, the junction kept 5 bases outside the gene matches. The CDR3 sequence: CASSFRTGDYNEQFF. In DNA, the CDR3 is TGTGCCAGTAGTTTCCGGACAGGGGACTACAATGAGCAGTTCTTC. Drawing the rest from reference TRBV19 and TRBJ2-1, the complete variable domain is DGGITQSPKYLFRKEGQNVTLSCEQNLNHDAMYWYRQDPGQGLRLIYYSQIVNDFQKGDIAEGYSVSREKKESFPLTVTSAQKNPTAFYLCASSFRTGDYNEQFFGPGTRLTVL.

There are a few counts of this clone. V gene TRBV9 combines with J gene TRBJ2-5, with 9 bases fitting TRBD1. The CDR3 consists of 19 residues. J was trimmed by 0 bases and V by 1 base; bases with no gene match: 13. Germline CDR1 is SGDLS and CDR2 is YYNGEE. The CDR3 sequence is CASSVRAQGAEDYQETQYF. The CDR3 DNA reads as TGTGCCAGCAGCGTACGGGCACAGGGGGCTGAGGATTACCAAGAGACCCAGTACTTC.

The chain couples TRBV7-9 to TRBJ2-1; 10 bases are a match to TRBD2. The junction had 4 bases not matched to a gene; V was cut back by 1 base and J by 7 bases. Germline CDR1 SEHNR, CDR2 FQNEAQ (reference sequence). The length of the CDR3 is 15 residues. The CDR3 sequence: CASSLELAGLNEQFF. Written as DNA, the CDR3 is TGTGCCAGCAGCTTAGAACTAGCGGGGTTGAATGAGCAGTTCTTC.

The CDR3 region has the DNA TGTGCCAGCTCACTTTTGTCGCCGGGACAGGGGGTTACTAATGAAAAACTGTTTTTT. It encodes CASSLLSPGQGVTNEKLFF. This sequence joins TRBV18 and TRBJ1-4; 11 nucleotides align to TRBD1. Germline CDR1 KGHSH, CDR2 LQKENI. With V trimmed by 4 bases and J by 2 bases, 12 bases remained unmatched. This CDR3 has 19 amino acids.

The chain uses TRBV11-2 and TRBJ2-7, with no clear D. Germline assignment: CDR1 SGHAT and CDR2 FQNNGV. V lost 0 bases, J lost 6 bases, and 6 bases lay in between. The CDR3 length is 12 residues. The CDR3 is CASSLDNCEQYF. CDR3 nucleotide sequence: TGTGCCAGCAGCTTAGACAACTGCGAGCAGTACTTC. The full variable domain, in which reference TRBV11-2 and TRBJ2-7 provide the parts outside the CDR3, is EAGVAQSPRYKIIEKRQSVAFWCNPISGHATLYWYQQILGQGPKLLIQFQNNGVVDDSQLPKDRFSAERLKGVDSTLKIQPAKLEDSAVYLCASSLDNCEQYFGPGTRLTVT.

The CDR3 reads CASSRTRGGQGDRELFF. The DNA for the CDR3 is TGCGCCAGCAGCCGCACACGGGGTGGACAGGGGGATAGGGAGCTGTTTTTT. This sequence joins TRBV10-2 and TRBJ2-2, with 10 bases that match TRBD1. The CDR3 length is 17 residues. Germline V gene data show CDR1 as WSHSY and CDR2 as SAAADI. Germline trimming cut 6 bases from V and 9 bases from J; bases unmatched to any gene: 16.

The CDR3 is CASTNVETQYF. In nucleotides, the CDR3 is TGTGCCAGCACTAACGTTGAGACCCAGTACTTC. This chain uses TRBV2 with TRBJ2-5; D is unclear. The CDR3 covers 11 residues. Trimming pared 7 bases from V and 5 bases from J, leaving 8 bases between. Germline CDR1 is SNHLY and CDR2 is FYNNEI.

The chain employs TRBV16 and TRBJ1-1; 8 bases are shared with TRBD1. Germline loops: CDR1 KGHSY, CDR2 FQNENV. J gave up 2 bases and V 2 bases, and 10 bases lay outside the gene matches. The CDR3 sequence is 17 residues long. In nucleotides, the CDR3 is TGTGCCAGCAGCCAAAGCTCCCTCAGGGGGCGCAACACTGAAGCTTTCTTT. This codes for CASSQSSLRGRNTEAFF.

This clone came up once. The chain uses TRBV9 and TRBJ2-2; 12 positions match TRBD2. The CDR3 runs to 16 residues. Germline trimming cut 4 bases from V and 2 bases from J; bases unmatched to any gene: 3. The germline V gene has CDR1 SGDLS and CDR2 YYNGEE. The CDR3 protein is CASSLGLAGNTGELFF. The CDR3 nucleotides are TGTGCCAGCAGCTTGGGACTAGCGGGCAACACCGGGGAGCTGTTTTTT.

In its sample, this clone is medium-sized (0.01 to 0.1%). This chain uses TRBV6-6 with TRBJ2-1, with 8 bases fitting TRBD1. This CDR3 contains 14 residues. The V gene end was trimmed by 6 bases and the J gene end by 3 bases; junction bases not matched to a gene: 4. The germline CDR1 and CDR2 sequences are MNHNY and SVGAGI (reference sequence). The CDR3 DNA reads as TGTGCCAGCAGCCGACAGGGGAGCTACAATGAGCAGTTCTTC. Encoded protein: CASSRQGSYNEQFF.

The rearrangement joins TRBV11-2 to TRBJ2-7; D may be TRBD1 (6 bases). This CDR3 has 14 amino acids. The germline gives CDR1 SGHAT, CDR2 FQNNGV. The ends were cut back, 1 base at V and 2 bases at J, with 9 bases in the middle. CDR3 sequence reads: CASSLGGQAYEQYF. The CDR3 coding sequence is TGTGCCAGCAGCTTAGGGGGGCAGGCCTACGAGCAGTACTTC.

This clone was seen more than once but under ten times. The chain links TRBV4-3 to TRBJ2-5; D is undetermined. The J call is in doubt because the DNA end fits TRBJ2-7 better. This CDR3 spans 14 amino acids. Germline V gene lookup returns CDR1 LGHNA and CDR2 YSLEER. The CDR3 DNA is TGCGCCAGCAGCCAAGTTCCAGGTCCCTACGAGCAGTACTTC. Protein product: CASSQVPGPYEQYF.

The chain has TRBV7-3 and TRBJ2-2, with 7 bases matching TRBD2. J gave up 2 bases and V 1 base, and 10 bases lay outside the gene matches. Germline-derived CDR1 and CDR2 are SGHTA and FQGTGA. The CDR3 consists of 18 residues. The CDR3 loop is CASSLSPGGRFNTGELFF. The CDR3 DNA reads TGTGCCAGCAGCTTAAGCCCCGGCGGGAGATTTAACACCGGGGAGCTGTTTTTT.

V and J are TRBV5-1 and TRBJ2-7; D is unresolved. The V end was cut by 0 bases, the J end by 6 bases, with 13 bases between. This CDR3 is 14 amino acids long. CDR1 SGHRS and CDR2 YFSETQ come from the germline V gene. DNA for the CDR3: TGCGCCAGCAGCTTGGCCGTGACACCCAGCGAGCAGTACTTC. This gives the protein CASSLAVTPSEQYF.